Following are 11 T cell receptor beta chains from one sample sequenced in a study of T cell repertoires in cytomegalovirus infection. TCRdb reprocessed the reads via MiXCR and lists one record per CDR3 protein. The top ten clones hold about an eighth of a sample with approximately 1,000,000 distinct CDR3 sequences, around 32% of them seen once. For these TCRs, the target antigens are not known. Sequenced material: cultured CD8+ T cells from PBMCs, taken from culture after CMV antigen stimulation. These receptors were taken from a human donor in good health (CMV status not recorded). Some clones in this sample may be carry-over from other donors' samples.

This clonotype was seen a few times. The chain carries TRBV5-6 and TRBJ2-7; D remains ambiguous. The CDR3 has 15 residues. Between the trimmed V and J ends, which lost 6 bases and 0 bases, there was a span of 16 bases. Germline CDR1 reads SGHDT; CDR2 reads YYEEEE. CDR3 bases: TGTGCCAGCACTCTATTGCCGGTGAACTCCTACGAGCAGTACTTC. The encoded protein is CASTLLPVNSYEQYF.

The J gene is TRBJ1-1, the V gene TRBV5-1; D unresolved. Germline loops: CDR1 SGHRS, CDR2 YFSETQ. With 5 bases removed from V and 0 bases from J, the gap between germline ends came to 14 bases. This CDR3 has 15 residues. CDR3 nucleotide sequence: TGCGCCAGCAGTCCGGGGAGGAATATGAACACTGAAGCTTTCTTT. This sequence encodes CASSPGRNMNTEAFF.

Here the CDR3 DNA reads TGTGCCAGTAGTGGGGGGCTGCTTGAAGCTTTCTTT. Amino acids: CASSGGLLEAFF. The chain joins TRBV19 to TRBJ1-1; perhaps TRBD1 as D (6 bases). The CDR3 has 12 amino acids. The germline gives CDR1 LNHDA, CDR2 SQIVND (reference sequence). With 5 bases removed from V and 7 bases from J, the gap between germline ends came to 11 bases.

The chain joins TRBV19 to TRBJ1-2, with D perhaps matching TRBD1 (5 bases). The germline V and J ends were trimmed by 5 bases and 4 bases, with 17 bases remaining between them. This CDR3 comprises 15 residues. Germline CDR1 is LNHDA and CDR2 is SQIVND (reference sequence). CDR3 sequence reads: CASSGDSSRRYGYTF. CDR3 DNA: TGTGCCAGTAGTGGAGACAGTTCGCGTCGCTATGGCTACACCTTC.

This clonotype was detected a few times. The chain employs TRBV12-3 or TRBV12-4 and TRBJ1-2; D possibly corresponds to TRBD1 (6 bases). The V end was cut by 6 bases, the J end by 7 bases, with 9 bases between. The CDR3 has 11 residues. CDR3 residues: CASRVRGGYTF. In nucleotides, the CDR3 is TGTGCCAGCAGGGTCAGGGGTGGCTACACCTTC.

In its sample, this clonotype was seen a few times. The chain recombines TRBV19 with TRBJ1-5; D is unclear. CDR1 and CDR2 from the germline V gene are LNHDA and SQIVND (reference sequence). Trimming pared 2 bases from V and 0 bases from J, leaving 14 bases between. The CDR3 runs 17 residues. This CDR3 is CASSILQDEYSNQPQHF. The CDR3 nucleotides read TGTGCCAGTAGTATACTCCAGGACGAATATAGCAATCAGCCCCAGCATTTT.

This clonotype appeared a few times. The chain joins TRBV20-1 to TRBJ2-2; 8 bases align to TRBD2. The CDR3 is 15 amino acids. CDR1 DFQATT and CDR2 SNEGSKA come from the germline V gene (reference sequence). V was pared by 3 bases and J by 7 bases, with 10 bases of the junction left unmatched. The CDR3: CSASSGGENGGELFF. In DNA form, the CDR3 reads TGCAGTGCTAGCAGCGGGGGCGAGAATGGCGGGGAGCTGTTTTTT.

The V call is TRBV27, the J call TRBJ1-2; D might be TRBD1 (6 bases). Germline V gene lookup returns CDR1 MNHEY and CDR2 SMNVEV (reference sequence). The ends were cut back, 3 bases at V and 0 bases at J, with 11 bases in the middle. This CDR3 is built from 15 residues. The CDR3 region has the DNA TGTGCCAGCAGTTTTGGGGGGGCGCCTAACTATGGCTACACCTTC. It is translated as CASSFGGAPNYGYTF.

This clonotype was seen many times. The V call is TRBV7-8, the J call TRBJ2-7, with D unresolved. V dropped 2 bases and J dropped 6 bases, with 14 bases sitting between them. The CDR3 has 14 residues. The V gene's germline CDR1 is SGHVS and CDR2 FQNEAQ. The chain's CDR3 is CASSLRGSLSEQYF. DNA of the CDR3: TGTGCCAGCAGCTTACGCGGTTCCCTCTCCGAGCAGTACTTC.

This clonotype came up a few times. The rearrangement uses TRBV7-9 and TRBJ1-5; no clear D gene. Germline V CDR1 and CDR2: SEHNR, FQNEAQ (reference sequence). This CDR3 comprises 12 residues. The V gene lost 4 bases and the J gene lost 7 bases, with 8 bases spanning the gap. The CDR3: CASSSGQQPQHF. CDR3 coding DNA: TGTGCCAGCAGCTCGGGTCAGCAGCCCCAGCATTTT.

This clonotype was seen a few times. The V call is TRBV3-1, the J call TRBJ2-1, with 11 bases fitting TRBD2. With V trimmed by 0 bases and J by 7 bases, 8 bases remained unmatched. The CDR3 loop spans 17 amino acids. From germline, CDR1 is LGHDT and CDR2 YNNKEL (reference sequence). In nucleotides, the CDR3 is TGTGCCAGCAGCCAAGAGAGCTCTAGCGGGGGGCATAATGAGCAGTTCTTC. Amino acids: CASSQESSSGGHNEQFF.